This T cell receptor (beta chain) was observed in a study of T cell responses to AZD1222 COVID-19 vaccine. Germline V CDR1 and CDR2: SEHNR, FQNEAQ (reference sequence). V was pared by 1 base and J by 9 bases, with 16 bases between. This CDR3 spans 16 amino acids. Profiled with immunoSEQ multiplex PCR; TCRdb holds only in-frame clones, not every one. The table lists 140,000 to 150,000 clones, roughly 92% of them singletons. This clone was seen only a few times. The TCR was taken from an adult in good health. The starting material was peripheral blood, obtained on day 0 of AZD1222 vaccination. The V gene is TRBV7-9, the J gene TRBJ1-6; D is possibly TRBD1 (5 bases). The CDR3 nucleotides are TGTGCCAGCAGCTTAGGACAGCGGATTTACCCTTCACCCCTCCACTTT. The encoded protein is CASSLGQRIYPSPLHF.